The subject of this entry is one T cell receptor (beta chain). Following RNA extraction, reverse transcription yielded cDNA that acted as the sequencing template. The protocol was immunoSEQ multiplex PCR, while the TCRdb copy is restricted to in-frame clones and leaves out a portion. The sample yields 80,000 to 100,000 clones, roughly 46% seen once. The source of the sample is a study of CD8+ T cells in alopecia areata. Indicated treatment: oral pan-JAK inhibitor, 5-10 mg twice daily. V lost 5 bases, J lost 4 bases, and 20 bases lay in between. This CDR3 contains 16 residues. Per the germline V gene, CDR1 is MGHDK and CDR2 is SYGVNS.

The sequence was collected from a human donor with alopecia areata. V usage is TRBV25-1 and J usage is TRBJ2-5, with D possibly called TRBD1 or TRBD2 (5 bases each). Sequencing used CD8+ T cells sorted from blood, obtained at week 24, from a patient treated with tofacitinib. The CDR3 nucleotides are TGTGCCAGCAGTAAACCGGGACCCATGGTAGGAGAGACCCAGTACTTC. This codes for CASSKPGPMVGETQYF.